These T cell receptor beta chains were read from a single sample in a study of cytomegalovirus exposure and HLA in healthy donors. TCRdb's copy holds only in-frame clones and misses some; the assay was immunoSEQ multiplex PCR. Altogether about 73,000 clones are present, roughly 95% being singletons, with the ten largest covering about 3%. Sequenced material: PBMCs. Receptors originate from a man between 18 and 29 years old in good health and CMV-seronegative. The CDR3 runs from the conserved cysteine through the conserved F or W.

V	J	CDR3
TRBV30	TRBJ1-6	CAYSQGLDNSPLHF
TRBV30	TRBJ1-4	CAWARDRGEKLFF
TRBV6-5	TRBJ2-2	CASTRTGPGTGELFF
TRBV28	TRBJ1-5	CASSGQGNIQPQHF
TRBV28	TRBJ1-2	CASSTTRVGSYGYTF
TRBV11-3	TRBJ2-1	CASSYTHSGGSYNEQFF
TRBV10-1	TRBJ2-7	CASSDGQRYEQYF
TRBV6-5	TRBJ1-1	CASSYRFDRVRSEAFF
TRBV7-2	TRBJ1-1	CASTLYQTGAEAFF
TRBV5-4	TRBJ1-1	CASSWGGPEAFF
TRBV5-4	TRBJ1-2	CASSLDRAVYGYTF
TRBV5-8	TRBJ2-3	CASSTYESSTDTQYF
TRBV11-2	TRBJ2-3	CASSLDRFTDTQYF
TRBV15	TRBJ2-7	CATSRVVRGRPLVAYEQYF
TRBV6-5	TRBJ2-7	CASSYYGPPGTYEQYF
TRBV7-8	TRBJ1-1	CASSLAENTEAFF
TRBV15	TRBJ1-5	CATSTRQVNQPQHF
TRBV4-2	TRBJ2-3	CASSQGAGSTDTQYF
TRBV6-1	TRBJ1-5	CASTIVGGGYQPQHF
TRBV7-2	TRBJ2-7	CASSAPGVWGDEQYF
TRBV27	TRBJ2-3	CASSALTSGGADTQYF
TRBV19	TRBJ1-2	CATRDAGQVNYGYTF
TRBV15	TRBJ1-2	CATSRDHTSGTRAYGYTF
TRBV27	TRBJ1-5	CASSFREYSNQPQHF
TRBV7-9	TRBJ2-2	CASVGPLGELFF
TRBV6-6	TRBJ1-6	CASSWTGDNSPLHF
TRBV27	TRBJ2-7	CASSLGVTGGEQYF
TRBV7-6	TRBJ1-1	CASSLDRNTEAFF
TRBV19	TRBJ1-5	CASSLTGGNQPQHF
TRBV25-1	TRBJ2-6	CASSDQGGGTGANVLTF
TRBV27	TRBJ2-1	CASRQTGQGGYNEQFF
TRBV10-3	TRBJ2-3	CAIRLDQGTQYF
TRBV14	TRBJ1-2	CASSRQGLNYGYTF
TRBV12-5	TRBJ2-1	CASGSSGGLDREQFF
TRBV2	TRBJ1-5	CASSAPVVGNQPQHF
TRBV7-9	TRBJ2-7	CASSLGSGIGYEQYF
TRBV28	TRBJ1-2	CASGKYGYTF
TRBV28	TRBJ2-2	CASSFSQGKTGELFF
TRBV30	TRBJ2-7	CAWSVFNQGPYLF
TRBV30	TRBJ1-3	CAWSRDSSGNTIYF
TRBV27	TRBJ1-1	CASSFRGMNTEAFF